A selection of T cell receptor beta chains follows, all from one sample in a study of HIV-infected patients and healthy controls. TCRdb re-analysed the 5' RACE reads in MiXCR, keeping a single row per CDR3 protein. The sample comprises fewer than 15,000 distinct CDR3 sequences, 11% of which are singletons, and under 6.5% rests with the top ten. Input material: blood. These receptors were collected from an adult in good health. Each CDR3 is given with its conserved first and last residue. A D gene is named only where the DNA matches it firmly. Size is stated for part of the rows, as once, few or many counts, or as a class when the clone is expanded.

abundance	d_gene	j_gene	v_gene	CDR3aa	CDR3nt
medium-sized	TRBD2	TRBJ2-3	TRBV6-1	CASSDGLAGTDTQYF	TGTGCCAGCAGTGATGGACTAGCGGGTACAGATACGCAGTATTTT
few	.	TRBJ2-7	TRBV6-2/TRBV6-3	CASSYSGQGRYEQYF	TGTGCCAGCAGTTACTCGGGGCAGGGACGCTACGAGCAGTACTTC
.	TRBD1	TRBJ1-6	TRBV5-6	CASSAGTDSDLYNSPLHF	TGTGCCAGCAGCGCCGGGACAGACAGCGACCTATATAATTCACCCCTCCACTTT
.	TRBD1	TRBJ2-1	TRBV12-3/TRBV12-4	CASSPIGTASSYNEQFF	TGTGCCAGCAGTCCGATAGGGACAGCGAGCTCCTACAATGAGCAGTTCTTC
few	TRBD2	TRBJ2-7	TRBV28	CASSLTLSFHRPSGTNEQYF	TGTGCCAGCAGTTTAACGCTATCTTTCCACAGGCCTAGCGGGACAAACGAGCAGTACTTC
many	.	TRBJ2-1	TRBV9	CASSAHPGNEQFF	TGTGCCAGCAGCGCCCACCCCGGCAATGAGCAGTTCTTC
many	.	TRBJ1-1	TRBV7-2	CASSLVTVEAFF	TGTGCCAGCAGCTTAGTAACGGTCGAAGCTTTCTTT
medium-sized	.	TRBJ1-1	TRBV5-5	CASSLQGGHTEAFF	TGTGCCAGCAGCTTGCAGGGAGGGCACACTGAAGCTTTCTTT
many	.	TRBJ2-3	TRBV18	CASSLGSLTDTQYF	TGTGCCAGCTCACTCGGCAGCCTCACAGATACGCAGTATTTT
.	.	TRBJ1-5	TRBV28	CASSHLSGDQPQHF	TGTGCCAGCAGTCATCTATCGGGGGATCAGCCCCAGCATTTT
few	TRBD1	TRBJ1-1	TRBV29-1	CSVHRGQDTEAFF	TGCAGCGTCCACAGGGGGCAGGACACTGAAGCTTTCTTT
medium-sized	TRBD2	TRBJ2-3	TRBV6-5	CASSYSSGSPTDTQYF	TGTGCCAGCAGTTACTCCAGCGGGAGCCCCACAGATACGCAGTATTTT
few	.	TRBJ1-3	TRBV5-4	CASSSTGLPGNTIYF	TGTGCCAGCAGTTCTACAGGGCTCCCTGGAAACACCATATATTTT
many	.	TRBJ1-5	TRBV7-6	CASSTGTGSNQPQHF	TGTGCCAGCAGCACCGGGACGGGTAGCAATCAGCCCCAGCATTTT
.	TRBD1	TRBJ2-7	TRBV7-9	CASSGTEKYEQYF	TGTGCCAGCAGCGGGACAGAGAAGTACGAGCAGTACTTC
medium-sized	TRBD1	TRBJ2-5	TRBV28	CASSLRGQGQETQYF	TGTGCCAGCAGTTTACGGGGACAGGGGCAAGAGACCCAGTACTTC
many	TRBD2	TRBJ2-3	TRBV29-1	CSVETSGRETDTQYF	TGCAGCGTTGAGACTAGCGGGAGGGAAACAGATACGCAGTATTTT
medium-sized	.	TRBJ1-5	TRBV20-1	CSARDRRGGQPQHF	TGCAGTGCTAGGGATCGCAGGGGAGGTCAGCCCCAGCATTTT
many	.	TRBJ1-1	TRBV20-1	CSVGMNTEAFF	TGCAGTGTGGGCATGAACACTGAAGCTTTCTTT
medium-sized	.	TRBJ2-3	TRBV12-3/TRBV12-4	CASSLGRATRSTDTQYF	TGTGCCAGCAGTTTGGGACGGGCCACTCGAAGCACAGATACGCAGTATTTT
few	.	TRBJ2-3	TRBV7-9	CASILYGAGQPSDKDTQYF	TGTGCCAGCATCCTCTACGGAGCGGGACAGCCCTCGGATAAAGATACGCAGTATTTT
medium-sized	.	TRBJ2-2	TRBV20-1	CSASPGSVNTGELFF	TGCAGTGCTAGCCCGGGATCGGTGAACACCGGGGAGCTGTTTTTT
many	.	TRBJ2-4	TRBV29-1	CSVEQGENIQYF	TGCAGCGTTGAACAGGGAGAAAACATTCAGTACTTC
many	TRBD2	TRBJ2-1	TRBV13	CASSLGGGAYNEQFF	TGTGCCAGCAGCTTAGGCGGGGGGGCCTACAATGAGCAGTTCTTC
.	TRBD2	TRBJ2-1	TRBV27	CASSLGTSTWEQFF	TGTGCCAGCAGTTTGGGGACTAGCACTTGGGAGCAGTTCTTC
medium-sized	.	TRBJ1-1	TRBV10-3	CAIRTGGGNTEAFF	TGTGCCATCAGAACAGGCGGCGGGAACACTGAAGCTTTCTTT
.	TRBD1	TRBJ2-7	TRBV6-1	CASSEARSGQGAYEQYF	TGTGCCAGCAGTGAAGCGCGGTCGGGACAGGGGGCCTACGAGCAGTACTTC
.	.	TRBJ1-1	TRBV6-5	CASSYGRSGNTEAFF	TGTGCCAGCAGTTACGGCCGCTCCGGGAACACTGAAGCTTTCTTT